This T cell receptor beta chain originates from a study of blood T cell repertoires in COVID-19. V gave up 0 bases and J gave up 8 bases, with 8 bases separating them. Germline-derived CDR1 and CDR2 are SGHNT and YENEEA. The CDR3 extends over 13 amino acids. Source study methods: For nucleated cells, counts were estimated from reference gene primer amplification. Sequencing was performed with immunoSEQ multiplex PCR; in TCRdb, only in-frame clones are kept and a portion is missing. V, J and clone size are those of that table, while D and trimming were read from the DNA. The profile shows 310,000 or so clones, about nine tenths of them singletons.

The sequenced material came from PBMCs or T cells enriched from blood (not recorded which). The TCR originated in a woman aged 40 to 55 who had recovered from COVID-19. V gene TRBV11-3 combines with J gene TRBJ2-1; tentatively, D is TRBD2 (6 bases). The CDR3 reads CASSLETGDEQFF. The CDR3, as DNA: TGTGCCAGCAGCTTAGAAACGGGAGATGAGCAGTTCTTC.